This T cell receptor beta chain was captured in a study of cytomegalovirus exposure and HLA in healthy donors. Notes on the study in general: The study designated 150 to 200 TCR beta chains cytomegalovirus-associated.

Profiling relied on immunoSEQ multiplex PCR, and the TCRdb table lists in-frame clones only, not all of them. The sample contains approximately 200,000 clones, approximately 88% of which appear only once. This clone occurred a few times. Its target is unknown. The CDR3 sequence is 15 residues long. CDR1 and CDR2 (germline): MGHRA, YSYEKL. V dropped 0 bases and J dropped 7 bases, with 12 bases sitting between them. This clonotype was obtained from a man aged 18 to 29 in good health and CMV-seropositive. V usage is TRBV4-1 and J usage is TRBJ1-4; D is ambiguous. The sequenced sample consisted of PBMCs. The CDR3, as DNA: TGCGCCAGCAGCCAAGACGTCGGAGATGGTGAAAAACTGTTTTTT. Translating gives CASSQDVGDGEKLFF.